Shown below are 26 T cell receptor beta chains from a single sample sequenced in a study of blood T cells in healthy people across ages (dated by TCRdb to between 2014 and 2017). Libraries came from 5' RACE. The run used an Illumina HiSeq 2500. A second 7 to 11 cycle PCR used a sample-barcoded 5' primer and a J-beta primer mix. TCRdb passed the public sequencing reads through fastp at Q25 and MiXCR, retaining productive beta sequences. Rows matching on CDR3 protein sequence are summarized as one entry with the most common DNA and genes. The table for this sample lists hundreds of thousands of distinct CDR3 sequences; less than 40% of them were counted only once. The top ten clonotypes cover 15% of the sample. The sample comprised blood. The source is an elderly woman in good health. Donor details come from another sample of the same person, matched by shared clones.

This clonotype was seen ten or more times. The V gene is TRBV9, the J gene TRBJ2-7; no clear D gene. V lost 4 bases and J lost 2, with 13 bases in between. Germline assignment: CDR1 SGDLS and CDR2 YYNGEE. The CDR3 totals 14 residues. CDR3 sequence (DNA): TGTGCCAGCAGCCCTCGGCCAGGAACCTACGAGCAGTACTTC. This encodes CASSPRPGTYEQYF.

This clonotype has at least ten counts. This chain connects TRBV24-1 to TRBJ1-5; 7 bases align to TRBD1. This CDR3 comprises 14 residues. Germline trimming cut 7 bases from V and 3 bases from J; bases unmatched to any gene: 5. Germline V CDR1 and CDR2: KGHDR, SFDVKD. DNA of the CDR3: TGTGCCACCAGCAATACAGGGGTCAATCAGCCCCAGCATTTT. Its translation is CATSNTGVNQPQHF.

In its sample, this clonotype was seen many times. This chain joins TRBV7-2 and TRBJ1-1; weak D call: TRBD1 (5 bases). The germline V gene encodes CDR1 SGHTA and CDR2 FQGNSA. The V gene lost 5 bases and the J gene lost 3 bases, with 16 bases spanning the gap. The CDR3 is made up of 15 amino acids. CDR3 amino acids: CASSPRVRWDTEAFF. The CDR3 DNA sequence: TGTGCCAGCAGCCCCAGGGTGCGTTGGGACACTGAAGCTTTCTTT.

In this sample, this clonotype turned up many times. The CDR3 DNA sequence: TGTGCCAGCAGTGGCAGGGTAGGAGAGACCCAGTACTTC. It specifies CASSGRVGETQYF. The chain links TRBV27 to TRBJ2-5, with D perhaps TRBD1 (5 bases). CDR3 size: 13 residues. Trimming stripped 5 bases from V and 4 bases from J, with 11 bases between. In germline, CDR1 is MNHEY, CDR2 SMNVEV (reference sequence).

This clonotype was detected a few times. The gene calls are TRBV3-1 and TRBJ1-1; D might be TRBD1 (5 bases). V shed 5 bases and J shed 7 bases, with 11 bases lying between them. Germline values: CDR1 LGHDT, CDR2 YNNKEL (reference sequence). This CDR3 is 12 amino acids long. The CDR3: CASSEIGGEAFF. The CDR3 DNA sequence: TGTGCCAGCAGCGAAATCGGGGGTGAAGCTTTCTTT.

This clonotype was counted a few times. The chain links TRBV30 to TRBJ2-4, with unresolved D. Germline CDR1 GTSNPN, CDR2 SVGIG (reference sequence). The CDR3 covers 13 residues. V lost 2 bases, J lost 6 bases, and 11 bases lay in between. The CDR3 spells CAWSPSLRNIQYF. The CDR3 DNA sequence: TGTGCCTGGAGTCCCTCTCTCAGAAACATTCAGTACTTC.

This chain connects TRBV6-2 or TRBV6-3 to TRBJ2-3, with 10 bases matching TRBD2. Germline V gives CDR1 MNHEY, CDR2 SVGEGT. CDR3 length: 17 amino acids. V lost 2 bases and J lost 4; bases outside the gene matches: 9. This CDR3 is CASSYRLAGDQADTQYF. CDR3 nucleotide sequence: TGTGCCAGCAGTTACCGCCTAGCGGGGGACCAGGCAGATACGCAGTATTTT.

The chain uses TRBV7-3 and TRBJ2-4; D is perhaps TRBD2 (5 bases). V was pared by 6 bases and J by 7 bases, with 19 bases between. From germline, CDR1 is SGHTA and CDR2 FQGTGA. The CDR3 has 15 amino acids. CDR3 bases: TGTGCCAGCAGTTACTCGGGAATAATGATGAACATTCAGTACTTC. Protein: CASSYSGIMMNIQYF.

V gene TRBV20-1 combines with J gene TRBJ2-7; 9 nucleotides align to TRBD1. This CDR3 comprises 15 residues. Germline CDR1 is DFQATT and CDR2 is SNEGSKA (reference sequence). The V gene end was trimmed by 3 bases and the J gene end by 2 bases; junction bases not matched to a gene: 8. The CDR3 is CSASPDRGGTYEQYF. As DNA, the CDR3 is TGCAGTGCTAGCCCCGACAGGGGGGGAACCTACGAGCAGTACTTC.

A note on this clonotype: A much larger clonotype is one base distant, so this may be a read error. The chain has TRBV20-1 and TRBJ2-3; the match to TRBD1 covers 9 bases. The CDR3 spans 13 residues. CDR1 is DFQATT and CDR2 is SNEGSKA in the germline V gene (reference sequence). This chain's CDR3 is CSPGTGNTHTQYF. The DNA of the CDR3 is TGCAGTCCCGGGACAGGGAACACACATACGCAGTATTTT.

In this sample, this clonotype turned up a few times. V and J are TRBV30 and TRBJ1-1, with TRBD1 as a possible D gene (5 bases). This CDR3 has 15 amino acids. Trimming left V 8 bases short and J 4 bases short, with 23 bases between. The germline V gene encodes CDR1 GTSNPN and CDR2 SVGIG (reference sequence). The DNA for the CDR3 is TGTGCCCTACGTTCCCGGGACGCGGGCGGCACTGAAGCTTTCTTT. Amino acid sequence: CALRSRDAGGTEAFF.

This clonotype was detected a few times. CDR3 amino acids: CAVGRGGRADTQYF. CDR3 bases: TGTGCAGTTGGGAGGGGGGGCCGGGCAGATACGCAGTATTTT. V gene TRBV6-5 combines with J gene TRBJ2-3; a possible D gene is TRBD2 (7 bases). CDR1 is MNHEY, CDR2 SVGAGI, per germline. The CDR3 sequence is 14 residues long.

The CDR3 DNA reads TGTGCCAGCAGTCTCCCTTCAACAGGGGAAGCTTTCTTT. Its protein is CASSLPSTGEAFF. The chain combines TRBV28 with TRBJ1-1, with a weak D call TRBD1 (6 bases). Trimming removed 5 bases at V and 8 bases at J, with 15 bases between. In germline, CDR1 is MDHEN, CDR2 SYDVKM. There are 13 residues in the CDR3.

The V and J genes are TRBV20-1 and TRBJ2-2, with D tentatively TRBD1 (6 bases). Trimming left V 3 bases short and J 0 bases short, with 17 bases between. The CDR3 totals 17 residues. Germline V gene data show CDR1 as DFQATT and CDR2 as SNEGSKA (reference sequence). The CDR3: CSASTQQGSTNTGELFF. CDR3 DNA sequence: TGCAGTGCTAGTACCCAACAGGGATCAACGAACACCGGGGAGCTGTTTTTT.

The table lists this clonotype with a few counts. V and J are TRBV20-1 and TRBJ1-4; TRBD1 matches 7 bases. Trimming removed 5 bases from V and 13 bases from J; junction bases left unmatched: 16. Germline V CDR1 and CDR2: DFQATT, SNEGSKA (reference sequence). This CDR3 has 14 amino acids. The CDR3 sequence: CSAGIGTVERGLFF. CDR3 sequence (DNA): TGCAGTGCTGGAATCGGGACAGTTGAAAGGGGACTGTTTTTT.

This clonotype was counted many times. The V and J genes are TRBV9 and TRBJ2-4; D possibly uses TRBD1 or TRBD2 (6 bases each). The CDR3 contains 17 residues. Trimming removed 3 bases at V and 1 base at J, with 17 bases between. Germline CDR1 is SGDLS and CDR2 is YYNGEE. The CDR3 coding sequence is TGTGCCAGCAGCGCCCCGAAGGGGGGCTATGCCAAAAACATTCAGTACTTC. This encodes CASSAPKGGYAKNIQYF.

This clonotype was observed many times. This chain joins TRBV4-2 and TRBJ2-5; 11 bases match TRBD2. The length of the CDR3 is 17 residues. Germline V CDR1 and CDR2: LGHNA, YNFKEQ. J gave up 2 bases and V 4 bases, and 9 bases lay outside the gene matches. CDR3 loop: CASSPRPGLAAQETQYF. The CDR3 nucleotides are TGTGCCAGCAGCCCTCGCCCGGGACTAGCGGCGCAAGAGACCCAGTACTTC.

A single count supports this clonotype. The chain uses TRBV19 and TRBJ1-2; D may be TRBD1 (5 bases). From germline, CDR1 is LNHDA and CDR2 SQIVND (reference sequence). This CDR3 comprises 15 residues. Trimming took 7 bases from V and 12 from J, leaving 27 bases between them. CDR3 residues: CASTPQHAGVAGHTF. DNA for the CDR3: TGTGCCAGTACTCCCCAACATGCGGGGGTGGCCGGCCACACCTTC.

On this clonotype itself: A read error may explain this, as a much larger clone is one base away. The chain has TRBV7-2 and TRBJ2-1; no reliable D call. The DNA end is more similar to TRBJ2-7, so the J call may be wrong. The length of the CDR3 is 15 residues. Germline CDR1 SGHTA, CDR2 FQGNSA. Here the CDR3 DNA reads TGTGCCAGCAGCTTAGAAAGCGCCTCCTACAATGAGCAGTACTTC. Its protein is CASSLESASYNEQYF.

The chain has TRBV2 and TRBJ2-7, with D hard to call. The end of the DNA aligns better with TRBJ2-5, so the J call may be wrong. The CDR3 spans 12 residues. Per germline, CDR1 SNHLY and CDR2 FYNNEI. The CDR3 DNA sequence: TGTGCCAGCACAGTGAGCACGGAGACCCAGTACTTC. This codes for CASTVSTETQYF.

This clonotype was seen repeatedly, ten times or more. A much bigger clone sits one base away, suggesting this may be a read error. The J gene is TRBJ2-7, the V gene TRBV27, with 7 bases fitting TRBD2. Germline lookup yields CDR1 MNHEY and CDR2 SMNVEV (reference sequence). The CDR3 totals 13 residues. CDR3 in amino acids: CASSKTPRGEPYF. In DNA, the CDR3 is TGTGCCAGCAGTAAAACCCCTCGGGGGGAGCCGTACTTC.

The table lists this clonotype with a few counts. Possible read error: a much larger clone is one base away. The rearrangement uses TRBV6-1 and TRBJ2-1; D might be TRBD2 (6 bases). In germline, CDR1 is MNHNS, CDR2 SASEGT. V was clipped by 6 bases and J by 9 bases, with 15 bases between them. This CDR3 comprises 13 residues. This CDR3 reads CASSFGHSGEQFF. The CDR3 DNA follows: TGTGCCAGCAGCTTTGGACATAGCGGTGAGCAGTTCTTC.

This rearrangement joins TRBV7-2 to TRBJ2-3; 14 bases map to TRBD2. Per the germline V gene, CDR1 is SGHTA and CDR2 is FQGNSA. V dropped 5 bases and J dropped 6; count of bases not matched to a gene: 10. The CDR3 loop spans 17 amino acids. In DNA, the CDR3 is TGTGCCAGCAGCGACGGACTAGCGGGGGGTTCCTGGGATACGCAGTATTTT. This encodes CASSDGLAGGSWDTQYF.

This clonotype was detected many times. The chain combines TRBV5-1 with TRBJ2-7; no reliable D call. The V end lost 5 bases, the J end lost 6 bases, and 27 bases lay between the germline ends. Germline V gene data show CDR1 as SGHRS and CDR2 as YFSETQ. This CDR3 comprises 17 residues. CDR3 DNA: TGCGCCAGCAGGCCAGCCGACGCGGACCCGCGTTTAGGCGAGCAGTACTTC. This encodes CASRPADADPRLGEQYF.

The table lists this clonotype with many counts. The rearrangement uses TRBV7-2 and TRBJ1-3; D unresolved. V shed 2 bases and J shed 0 bases, with 2 bases lying between them. The CDR3 consists of 13 residues. From germline, CDR1 is SGHTA and CDR2 FQGNSA. CDR3 sequence: CASSLRSGNTIYF. Written as DNA, the CDR3 is TGTGCCAGCAGCTTACGCTCTGGAAACACCATATATTTT.

This clonotype was observed a handful of times. The chain combines TRBV6-6 with TRBJ1-5, with D tentatively TRBD1 (5 bases). CDR3 length: 15 residues. Trimming stripped 7 bases from V and 5 bases from J, with 18 bases between. In germline, CDR1 is MNHNY, CDR2 SVGAGI (reference sequence). CDR3 sequence reads: CASKSGALRHQPQHF. The CDR3 coding sequence is TGTGCCAGCAAATCCGGGGCCTTAAGGCATCAGCCCCAGCATTTT.